The text below deals with one T cell receptor (beta chain). What it binds is unknown. This entry is derived from a study of cytomegalovirus exposure and HLA in healthy donors. Study findings and constraints: The majority of CMV-associated TCR beta chains were reported as apparently HLA-restricted in a later analysis. Judged likely to be a sequencing artifact was a cluster of highly shared sequence variants.

PCR used 60 Vbeta primers and 13 Jbeta primers. Produced via immunoSEQ multiplex PCR; TCRdb's table is partial and in-frame only. The sample has roughly 180,000 clones, around 80% seen once. V was pared by 6 bases and J by 1 base, with 20 bases between. CDR1 and CDR2 (germline): MDHEN, SYDVKM. This CDR3 has 17 residues. V usage is TRBV28 and J usage is TRBJ2-3, with D tentatively TRBD2 (7 bases). The sequence came from a woman aged 30 to 39 in good health and CMV-seropositive. The source material was PBMCs. The CDR3 region has the DNA TGTGCCAGCAGCGTGGGGACATGGGCGGGGGGCACAGATACGCAGTATTTT. Its protein product is CASSVGTWAGGTDTQYF.